This TCR beta chain is from a study of CD8+ T cells in alopecia areata. Extraction of RNA preceded its reverse transcription into cDNA, which served as the sequencing template. Using immunoSEQ multiplex PCR, the repertoire was profiled, and TCRdb retains in-frame clones only, with some absent. The table has 100,000 to 150,000 clones, around 60% seen once. Alopecia areata patients provided lesional scalp punch biopsies and peripheral blood, both collected for the study. There are 16 residues in the CDR3. Looked up from germline, CDR1 is LGHNA and CDR2 is YNFKEQ. V was pared by 1 base and J by 5 bases, with 4 bases of the junction left unmatched.

The receptor was isolated from a human donor with alopecia areata. This rearrangement joins TRBV4-2 to TRBJ2-5, with 13 bases matching TRBD2. The starting material was CD4+ T cells sorted from blood, obtained at week 0. The CDR3 region is CASSQGLAGGLETQYF. DNA of the CDR3: TGTGCCAGCAGCCAAGGACTAGCGGGGGGTTTGGAGACCCAGTACTTC.